These 14 T cell receptor beta chains share one sample of origin, sequenced in a study of blood T cell repertoires in COVID-19. This table comes from immunoSEQ multiplex PCR, and its TCRdb copy is limited to in-frame clones, with some not included. The repertoire holds approximately 140,000 clones, with around 89% as singletons. The sequenced sample was peripheral blood. These receptors all come from a man aged 50 to 60 with active or convalescent COVID-19.

The chain joins TRBV11-2 to TRBJ2-7, with 10 bases matching TRBD1. The V segment lost 4 bases and the J segment 6 bases; nucleotides outside the gene matches: 6. The CDR3 is made up of 14 amino acids. Germline values: CDR1 SGHAT, CDR2 FQNNGV. CDR3 amino acids: CASSWGQGSGEQYF. CDR3 nucleotides: TGTGCCAGCAGCTGGGGACAGGGGAGTGGCGAGCAGTACTTC.

V and J are TRBV5-1 and TRBJ2-1; 13 positions match TRBD2. The CDR3 sequence is 16 residues long. Per the germline V gene, CDR1 is SGHRS and CDR2 is YFSETQ. The junction had 3 bases not matched to a gene; V was cut back by 0 bases and J by 6 bases. Here the CDR3 reads CASSLGTSGRGNEQFF. The CDR3 DNA reads as TGCGCCAGCAGCTTGGGGACTAGCGGGAGAGGCAATGAGCAGTTCTTC. The full variable domain, in which reference TRBV5-1 and TRBJ2-1 provide the parts outside the CDR3, is KAGVTQTPRYLIKTRGQQVTLSCSPISGHRSVSWYQQTPGQGLQFLFEYFSETQRNKGNFPGRFSGRQFSNSRSEMNVSTLELGDSALYLCASSLGTSGRGNEQFFGPGTRLTVL.

This rearrangement joins TRBV6-5 to TRBJ2-7; 10 bases agree with TRBD2. The CDR3 is 16 amino acids. Trimming at V came to 3 bases and at J to 0 bases, leaving 5 bases not matched to a gene. The germline gives CDR1 MNHEY, CDR2 SVGAGI. CDR3 residues: CASSYSASGSSYEQYF. In nucleotides, the CDR3 is TGTGCCAGCAGTTATAGTGCTAGCGGGAGCTCCTACGAGCAGTACTTC.

The chain uses TRBV19 and TRBJ1-2; D not resolved. This CDR3 has 17 amino acids. The germline V gene has CDR1 LNHDA and CDR2 SQIVND (reference sequence). Trimming pared 4 bases from V and 4 bases from J, leaving 22 bases between. DNA for the CDR3: TGTGCCAGTAGTACATCACGGTTTAACCCGGTAATCTATGGCTACACCTTC. Protein product: CASSTSRFNPVIYGYTF.

The chain recombines TRBV5-1 with TRBJ1-4, with 8 bases lining up with TRBD1. The CDR3 runs 15 residues. The junction had 4 bases not matched to a gene; V was cut back by 5 bases and J by 1 base. The germline CDR1 and CDR2 sequences are SGHRS and YFSETQ. DNA of the CDR3: TGCGCCAGCAGGCAGGGGGCGCAAACTAATGAAAAACTGTTTTTT. Encoded protein: CASRQGAQTNEKLFF.

The chain recombines TRBV6-1 with TRBJ2-7; 11 bases map to TRBD2. With V trimmed by 4 bases and J by 2 bases, 16 bases remained unmatched. Germline lookup yields CDR1 MNHNS and CDR2 SASEGT. The CDR3 length is 19 residues. CDR3 in DNA: TGTGCCAGCAGTGGCTTCGGGACTAGCGGACCCCTAGACACCTACGAGCAGTACTTC. Amino acid sequence: CASSGFGTSGPLDTYEQYF.

The V gene is TRBV4-3, the J gene TRBJ1-1; 12 nucleotides line up with TRBD1. Germline trimming cut 0 bases from V and 1 base from J; bases unmatched to any gene: 6. This CDR3 spans 18 amino acids. CDR1 is LGHNA, CDR2 YSLEER, per germline. The CDR3 coding sequence is TGCGCCAGCAGCCAAGATGGGACAGGGGGCGGCCAGAACACTGAAGCTTTCTTT. Its protein is CASSQDGTGGGQNTEAFF.

The CDR3 bases are TGTGCCAGTAGTACCGGGACAGGGGTATATAATTCACCCCTCCACTTT. This codes for CASSTGTGVYNSPLHF. The chain uses TRBV19 and TRBJ1-6; the match to TRBD1 covers 10 bases. The CDR3 loop spans 16 amino acids. The trim removed 4 bases at V and 4 bases at J, leaving 4 bases unmatched. Germline V lookup: CDR1 LNHDA, CDR2 SQIVND (reference sequence).

V is TRBV2 and J is TRBJ2-2, with D uncertain. Trimming removed 2 bases at V and 3 bases at J, with 4 bases between. The CDR3 runs to 13 residues. CDR1 SNHLY and CDR2 FYNNEI come from the germline V gene. DNA of the CDR3: TGTGCCAGCAGTGAACGGTACACCGGGGAGCTGTTTTTT. Translation gives CASSERYTGELFF.

V and J are TRBV19 and TRBJ2-7; 8 bases match TRBD1. Trimming removed 3 bases from V and 6 bases from J; junction bases left unmatched: 7. The length of the CDR3 is 14 residues. CDR1 LNHDA and CDR2 SQIVND come from the germline V gene (reference sequence). CDR3 region: CASSIDRGTGEQYF. CDR3 in DNA: TGTGCCAGTAGTATTGACAGGGGAACGGGCGAGCAGTACTTC.

V gene TRBV24-1 combines with J gene TRBJ2-5, with 8 bases identical to TRBD2. Germline CDR1 and CDR2: KGHDR and SFDVKD. The CDR3 is 14 residues long. V lost 6 bases to trimming and J lost 2 bases; unmatched junction nucleotides: 4. CDR3 in DNA: TGTGCCACCAGTCCGACGGGGGGGCAAGAGACCCAGTACTTC. Translation gives CATSPTGGQETQYF.

There are a few counts of this clone. The gene calls are TRBV24-1 and TRBJ2-2, with D perhaps TRBD1 (5 bases). Trimming removed 5 bases from V and 4 bases from J, with 10 bases in between. This CDR3 is built from 14 residues. Looked up from germline, CDR1 is KGHDR and CDR2 is SFDVKD. CDR3 DNA sequence: TGTGCCACCAGTGCGCAGGGCCGCACCGGGGAGCTGTTTTTT. Translating it yields CATSAQGRTGELFF.

The rearrangement links TRBV4-2 to TRBJ2-2; the match to TRBD1 covers 8 bases. This CDR3 has 15 residues. V was clipped by 3 bases and J by 4 bases; unmatched bases: 4. Germline assignment: CDR1 LGHNA and CDR2 YNFKEQ. The CDR3 DNA reads TGTGCCAGCAGCCAGAGTACAGGGGGCACCGGGGAGCTGTTTTTT. It yields the protein CASSQSTGGTGELFF.

The rearrangement uses TRBV14 and TRBJ1-5; D uncertain. With 8 bases removed from V and 4 bases from J, the gap between germline ends came to 12 bases. The CDR3 has 13 residues. From germline, CDR1 is SGHDN and CDR2 FVKESK. The CDR3 loop is CASAPGRNQPQHF. The CDR3 DNA reads TGTGCCAGCGCCCCGGGTCGAAATCAGCCCCAGCATTTT.